This T cell receptor beta chain was sequenced during a study of T-cell reconstitution after alpha-beta-depleted transplantation in children. Whole-study findings and limits: It was surviving recipient T cells and thymic progenitors that gave some patients high TCRbeta diversity at day 60. Reportedly, roughly two months post-transplant, alpha-beta T cells arose from several hundred expanded graft clones. Fresh T-cell production supplied most of the T-cell counts and diversity seen one year after transplant.

Ten or more counts support this clonotype. Its specificity is unknown. It was with unique molecular identifiers that the TCRbeta library was prepared. TCRdb recomputed calls from the PCR reads with MiXCR, one row per CDR3 protein. The sample records hundreds of thousands of distinct CDR3 sequences, about 21% being singletons. Trimming took off 0 bases at V and 0 bases at J, with 6 bases between the two ends. Germline V gene data show CDR1 as LGHNA and CDR2 as YSLEER. CDR3 length equals 15 residues. This TCR was recovered from a boy in the first two years of life who had a stem cell transplant for acute myeloid leukemia, so the T cells may come from the graft donor. Sequenced here: PBMCs, mostly from graft donor cells, sampled 360 days after TCRalphabeta/CD19-depleted stem cell transplant. The chain links TRBV4-3 to TRBJ1-3, with D unresolved. The CDR3 nucleotides read TGCGCCAGCAGCCAAGACGCGGGCTCTGGAAACACCATATATTTT. Translation: CASSQDAGSGNTIYF.